This T cell receptor beta chain was profiled in a study of blood T cells in healthy people across ages. Details on this clonotype: Its antigen is undetermined.

Donor samples were obtained from healthy Caucasian individuals from Russia, aged about 6 to 90. It was with a sample-barcoded 5' primer and a J-beta primer mix that a second PCR of roughly 7 to 12 cycles was run. MiXCR, applied by TCRdb to the 5' RACE reads, yields one record per CDR3 protein. Of about 970,000 distinct CDR3 sequences in the sample, around 54% were seen once. The germline V gene has CDR1 GTSNPN and CDR2 SVGIG (reference sequence). This CDR3 region has 11 residues. Study-level results: PBMCs were not sorted, which prevented a conclusive comparison of naive versus antigen-experienced cells. Age showed a roughly linear inverse relationship with TCR beta diversity per million T cells.

This receptor was identified in a woman aged 60-75 years in good health. Material: blood. The V call is TRBV30, the J call TRBJ2-5; no clear D. The end of the DNA is better explained by TRBJ2-1, so the J call may be wrong. In DNA form, the CDR3 reads TGTGCCTGGAGTGTACAAGAGACCCAGTTCTTC. It codes for CAWSVQETQFF.